The rows below give T cell receptor beta chains drawn from one sample of a study of CD4 T cells in relation to SARS-CoV-2 and coronaviruses. Which antigens these TCRs recognize remains unknown. Profiled with immunoSEQ multiplex PCR; TCRdb holds only in-frame clones, not every one. The table lists more than 15,000 clones, over 60% of them singletons. Sequenced material: CD4+ T cells from PBMCs, cultured in vitro. The receptors were gathered from a human donor in good health. Both conserved end residues are part of each CDR3. The order of the fields is clone size, V gene, J gene, D gene, CDR3 protein, CDR3 DNA. A D gene is named only where the DNA matches it firmly. Not every row has a clone size; where given, it reads once, few, many or a size class.

clone_size: -; v_call: TRBV6-2/TRBV6-3; j_call: TRBJ2-3; d_call: TRBD1; cdr3_aa: CASSGQGTDTQYF; cdr3_nt: TGTGCCAGCAGTGGACAGGGCACAGATACGCAGTATTTT
clone_size: -; v_call: TRBV19; j_call: TRBJ1-2; d_call: TRBD1; cdr3_aa: CASSRIPGQGGSGYTF; cdr3_nt: TGTGCCAGTAGTAGAATACCGGGACAGGGAGGGTCCGGCTACACCTTC
clone_size: -; v_call: TRBV10-1; j_call: TRBJ1-1; d_call: -; cdr3_aa: CASSEERRNTEAFF; cdr3_nt: TGCGCCAGCAGTGAAGAGAGGAGGAACACTGAAGCTTTCTTT
clone_size: -; v_call: TRBV9; j_call: TRBJ2-3; d_call: TRBD2; cdr3_aa: CASSSGDYRSTDTQYF; cdr3_nt: TGTGCCAGCAGTAGTGGGGACTACCGGAGCACAGATACGCAGTATTTT
clone_size: few; v_call: TRBV12-5; j_call: TRBJ2-4; d_call: -; cdr3_aa: CASGRWTENIQYF; cdr3_nt: TGTGCTAGTGGTCGCTGGACAGAAAACATTCAGTACTTC
clone_size: few; v_call: TRBV12-5; j_call: TRBJ2-7; d_call: TRBD1; cdr3_aa: CASGQGASYEQYF; cdr3_nt: TGTGCTAGTGGTCAGGGGGCCTCCTACGAGCAGTACTTC
clone_size: -; v_call: TRBV10-3; j_call: TRBJ1-1; d_call: -; cdr3_aa: CAISEAGGPAITEAFF; cdr3_nt: TGTGCCATCAGTGAGGCTGGGGGACCGGCCATTACCGAAGCTTTCTTT
clone_size: -; v_call: TRBV7-9; j_call: TRBJ1-2; d_call: -; cdr3_aa: CASSRLGRAPEQGLYGYTF; cdr3_nt: TGTGCCAGCAGCCGCTTAGGTCGGGCCCCTGAACAGGGCCTCTATGGCTACACCTTC
clone_size: -; v_call: TRBV9; j_call: TRBJ2-1; d_call: TRBD1; cdr3_aa: CASSSGQGDNEQFF; cdr3_nt: TGTGCCAGCAGCTCGGGACAGGGAGACAATGAGCAGTTCTTC
clone_size: -; v_call: TRBV3-1/TRBV3-2; j_call: TRBJ1-6; d_call: -; cdr3_aa: CAKAFIHHNSPLHF; cdr3_nt: TGTGCCAAGGCTTTCATACATCATAATTCACCCCTCCACTTT
clone_size: -; v_call: TRBV24-1; j_call: TRBJ2-3; d_call: TRBD1; cdr3_aa: CATRDRGENTQYF; cdr3_nt: TGTGCCACCAGGGACAGGGGGGAAAATACGCAGTATTTT
clone_size: -; v_call: TRBV4-1; j_call: TRBJ1-2; d_call: -; cdr3_aa: CASSQSGGEANYGYTF; cdr3_nt: TGCGCCAGCAGCCAGTCAGGAGGGGAAGCTAACTATGGCTACACCTTC
clone_size: -; v_call: TRBV5-8; j_call: TRBJ2-7; d_call: TRBD1; cdr3_aa: CASSPIPGQGKDEQYF; cdr3_nt: TGTGCCAGCAGCCCGATCCCGGGACAGGGGAAGGACGAGCAGTACTTC
clone_size: -; v_call: TRBV30; j_call: TRBJ1-2; d_call: -; cdr3_aa: CAWSVSGVYGYTF; cdr3_nt: TGTGCCTGGAGTGTCTCGGGGGTCTATGGCTACACCTTC
clone_size: -; v_call: TRBV27; j_call: TRBJ1-2; d_call: -; cdr3_aa: CASADSGELSYGYTF; cdr3_nt: TGTGCCAGCGCCGACTCAGGGGAGTTGAGCTATGGCTACACCTTC
clone_size: -; v_call: TRBV6-2/TRBV6-3; j_call: TRBJ1-5; d_call: -; cdr3_aa: CASSYRTGAGNQPQHF; cdr3_nt: TGTGCCAGCAGTTACCGCACTGGGGCAGGCAATCAGCCCCAGCATTTT
clone_size: once; v_call: TRBV11-3; j_call: TRBJ2-3; d_call: -; cdr3_aa: CASSPPEGTDTQYF; cdr3_nt: TGTGCCAGCAGCCCACCCGAGGGCACAGATACGCAGTATTTT
clone_size: -; v_call: TRBV2; j_call: TRBJ1-5; d_call: -; cdr3_aa: CASKQQGNQPQHF; cdr3_nt: TGTGCCAGCAAACAACAGGGCAATCAGCCCCAGCATTTT
clone_size: once; v_call: TRBV25-1; j_call: TRBJ2-5; d_call: -; cdr3_aa: CASSESGGTQYF; cdr3_nt: TGTGCCAGCAGTGAATCCGGAGGGACCCAGTACTTC
clone_size: -; v_call: TRBV5-1; j_call: TRBJ2-5; d_call: TRBD2; cdr3_aa: CASSLVSSGGVETQYF; cdr3_nt: TGCGCCAGCAGCTTGGTGTCTAGCGGAGGGGTAGAGACCCAGTACTTC
clone_size: once; v_call: TRBV9; j_call: TRBJ2-7; d_call: TRBD1; cdr3_aa: CASSVGGQGALEQYF; cdr3_nt: TGTGCCAGCAGCGTAGGGGGACAGGGGGCTCTCGAGCAGTACTTC
clone_size: -; v_call: TRBV13; j_call: TRBJ2-7; d_call: -; cdr3_aa: CASRPWQGPYEQYF; cdr3_nt: TGTGCCAGCAGACCATGGCAGGGACCCTACGAGCAGTACTTC
clone_size: -; v_call: TRBV5-1; j_call: TRBJ1-1; d_call: TRBD1; cdr3_aa: CASSSTGQGNTEAFF; cdr3_nt: TGCGCCAGCAGCAGCACGGGACAGGGGAACACTGAAGCTTTCTTT
clone_size: -; v_call: TRBV9; j_call: TRBJ1-3; d_call: -; cdr3_aa: CASSLTGQYSGNTIYF; cdr3_nt: TGTGCCAGCAGCCTCACAGGGCAATACTCTGGAAACACCATATATTTT
clone_size: -; v_call: TRBV6-4; j_call: TRBJ2-3; d_call: -; cdr3_aa: CASSRGEPTDTQYF; cdr3_nt: TGTGCCAGCAGCCGCGGGGAACCCACAGATACGCAGTATTTT
clone_size: -; v_call: TRBV19; j_call: TRBJ1-2; d_call: TRBD1; cdr3_aa: CASSIGTGRDYGYTF; cdr3_nt: TGTGCCAGTAGTATCGGGACAGGGAGGGACTATGGCTACACCTTC
clone_size: few; v_call: TRBV6-5; j_call: TRBJ2-2; d_call: TRBD1; cdr3_aa: CASQSGTGFNGELFF; cdr3_nt: TGTGCCAGCCAGTCAGGGACAGGGTTTAACGGGGAGCTGTTTTTT
clone_size: -; v_call: TRBV12-3/TRBV12-4; j_call: TRBJ1-2; d_call: -; cdr3_aa: CASSLRRGYGYTF; cdr3_nt: TGTGCCAGCAGTTTGCGCAGGGGCTATGGCTACACCTTC
clone_size: -; v_call: TRBV24-1; j_call: TRBJ2-1; d_call: TRBD1; cdr3_aa: CATSGDRGSNEQFF; cdr3_nt: TGTGCCACCTCGGGGGACAGGGGGTCCAATGAGCAGTTCTTC
clone_size: once; v_call: TRBV30; j_call: TRBJ2-7; d_call: -; cdr3_aa: CAWTQEPKIYEQYF; cdr3_nt: TGTGCCTGGACCCAGGAACCGAAAATTTACGAGCAGTACTTC
clone_size: few; v_call: TRBV6-5; j_call: TRBJ2-2; d_call: TRBD1; cdr3_aa: CAGGTGDTGELFF; cdr3_nt: TGTGCCGGGGGGACAGGAGACACCGGGGAGCTGTTTTTT
clone_size: -; v_call: TRBV5-1; j_call: TRBJ2-3; d_call: TRBD1; cdr3_aa: CASSLGQGSTDTQYF; cdr3_nt: TGCGCCAGCAGCTTGGGACAGGGTAGCACAGATACGCAGTATTTT
clone_size: -; v_call: TRBV6-2/TRBV6-3; j_call: TRBJ1-6; d_call: -; cdr3_aa: CASSYTQGGNSPLHF; cdr3_nt: TGTGCCAGCAGTTACACACAGGGAGGTAATTCACCCCTCCACTTT
clone_size: once; v_call: TRBV6-5; j_call: TRBJ2-6; d_call: -; cdr3_aa: CASSYSGGSGANVLTF; cdr3_nt: TGTGCCAGCAGTTACTCCGGGGGCTCTGGGGCCAACGTCCTGACTTTC
clone_size: once; v_call: TRBV18; j_call: TRBJ2-1; d_call: -; cdr3_aa: CASSPPGLYNEQFF; cdr3_nt: TGTGCCAGCTCACCACCAGGACTCTACAATGAGCAGTTCTTC
clone_size: once; v_call: TRBV18; j_call: TRBJ2-2; d_call: TRBD2; cdr3_aa: CASSGTSGNTGELFF; cdr3_nt: TGTGCCAGCTCGGGGACTAGCGGGAACACCGGGGAGCTGTTTTTT
clone_size: -; v_call: TRBV24-1; j_call: TRBJ2-1; d_call: TRBD2; cdr3_aa: CATRTSGMSHNEQFF; cdr3_nt: TGTGCCACCAGGACTAGCGGGATGTCCCACAATGAGCAGTTCTTC
clone_size: -; v_call: TRBV29-1; j_call: TRBJ2-1; d_call: -; cdr3_aa: CSPSSDNEQFF; cdr3_nt: TGCAGCCCCTCTTCGGACAATGAGCAGTTCTTC
clone_size: once; v_call: TRBV5-1; j_call: TRBJ1-1; d_call: TRBD1; cdr3_aa: CASSWSDRGNTEAFF; cdr3_nt: TGCGCCAGCAGCTGGAGCGACAGGGGGAACACTGAAGCTTTCTTT
clone_size: -; v_call: TRBV21-1; j_call: TRBJ2-1; d_call: -; cdr3_aa: CASSKALVGKSAYNEQFF; cdr3_nt: TGTGCCAGCAGCAAAGCGCTTGTGGGGAAGAGTGCCTACAATGAGCAGTTCTTC
clone_size: -; v_call: TRBV5-5; j_call: TRBJ1-1; d_call: -; cdr3_aa: CASSLDSEAFF; cdr3_nt: TGTGCCAGCAGCTTGGATTCCGAAGCTTTCTTT
clone_size: few; v_call: TRBV11-3; j_call: TRBJ2-7; d_call: TRBD1; cdr3_aa: CASSVGQAYEQYF; cdr3_nt: TGTGCCAGCAGCGTCGGACAGGCCTACGAGCAGTACTTC
clone_size: -; v_call: TRBV2; j_call: TRBJ2-1; d_call: TRBD2; cdr3_aa: CASSVGLAGWNEQFF; cdr3_nt: TGTGCCAGCAGCGTTGGACTAGCGGGATGGAATGAGCAGTTCTTC
clone_size: -; v_call: TRBV10-3; j_call: TRBJ1-1; d_call: TRBD1; cdr3_aa: CAIGEQGGGTEAFF; cdr3_nt: TGTGCCATCGGGGAACAGGGGGGTGGCACTGAAGCTTTCTTT
clone_size: -; v_call: TRBV5-4; j_call: TRBJ1-4; d_call: -; cdr3_aa: CASSSVQVATNEKLFF; cdr3_nt: TGTGCCAGCAGTTCCGTCCAGGTTGCAACTAATGAAAAACTGTTTTTT
clone_size: -; v_call: TRBV5-1; j_call: TRBJ1-1; d_call: -; cdr3_aa: CASSLVAGSNTEAFF; cdr3_nt: TGCGCCAGCAGCTTGGTCGCGGGGTCGAACACTGAAGCTTTCTTT
clone_size: -; v_call: TRBV5-1; j_call: TRBJ1-4; d_call: TRBD1; cdr3_aa: CASSLGTGGRSEKLFF; cdr3_nt: TGCGCCAGCAGCCTGGGGACAGGGGGAAGGAGTGAAAAACTGTTTTTT
clone_size: once; v_call: TRBV9; j_call: TRBJ2-7; d_call: -; cdr3_aa: CASSVGSLGEQYF; cdr3_nt: TGTGCCAGCAGCGTAGGATCTTTGGGGGAGCAGTACTTC
clone_size: -; v_call: TRBV5-1; j_call: TRBJ2-2; d_call: -; cdr3_aa: CASSSRQGLGAGELFF; cdr3_nt: TGCGCCAGCAGCTCCCGCCAGGGGTTGGGAGCCGGGGAGCTGTTTTTT
clone_size: few; v_call: TRBV4-1; j_call: TRBJ1-3; d_call: -; cdr3_aa: CASSQAQRQGGNTIYF; cdr3_nt: TGCGCCAGCAGCCAAGCTCAGCGTCAGGGAGGAAACACCATATATTTT
clone_size: -; v_call: TRBV4-1; j_call: TRBJ2-5; d_call: -; cdr3_aa: CASSLRLGETQYF; cdr3_nt: TGCGCCAGCAGCCTGCGGTTGGGAGAGACCCAGTACTTC
clone_size: -; v_call: TRBV7-3; j_call: TRBJ2-7; d_call: TRBD1; cdr3_aa: CASSSGQGNYEQYF; cdr3_nt: TGTGCCAGCAGCTCCGGACAGGGGAACTACGAGCAGTACTTC
clone_size: -; v_call: TRBV10-3; j_call: TRBJ2-7; d_call: TRBD1; cdr3_aa: CAISLGTGNAYEQYF; cdr3_nt: TGTGCCATCAGTCTCGGGACAGGGAATGCGTACGAGCAGTACTTC
clone_size: -; v_call: TRBV28; j_call: TRBJ2-2; d_call: -; cdr3_aa: CASRKPAGELFF; cdr3_nt: TGTGCCAGCAGGAAACCGGCCGGGGAGCTGTTTTTT
clone_size: -; v_call: TRBV7-9; j_call: TRBJ2-2; d_call: -; cdr3_aa: CASSLAIGTTGELFF; cdr3_nt: TGTGCCAGCAGCTTAGCGATAGGGACCACCGGGGAGCTGTTTTTT